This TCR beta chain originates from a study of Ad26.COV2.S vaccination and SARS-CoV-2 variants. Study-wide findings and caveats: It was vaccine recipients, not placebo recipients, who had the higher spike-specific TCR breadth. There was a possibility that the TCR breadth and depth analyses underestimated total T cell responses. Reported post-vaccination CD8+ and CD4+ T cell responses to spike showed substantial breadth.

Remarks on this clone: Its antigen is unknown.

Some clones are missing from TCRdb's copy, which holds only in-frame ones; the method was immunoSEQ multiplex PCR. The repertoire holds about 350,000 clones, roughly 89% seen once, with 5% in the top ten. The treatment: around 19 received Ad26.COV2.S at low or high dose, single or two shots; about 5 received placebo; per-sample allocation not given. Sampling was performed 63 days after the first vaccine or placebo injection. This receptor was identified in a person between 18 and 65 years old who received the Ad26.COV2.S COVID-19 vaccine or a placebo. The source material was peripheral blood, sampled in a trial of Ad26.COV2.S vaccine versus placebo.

The CDR3 DNA reads as TGTGCCAGTAGTATATCAAGGATAGCGATTAATGAGCAGTTCTTC. This gives the protein CASSISRIAINEQFF. This chain uses TRBV19 with TRBJ2-1, with D possibly matching TRBD2 (5 bases). The CDR3 loop spans 15 amino acids. From germline, CDR1 is LNHDA and CDR2 SQIVND (reference sequence). Deletions cut 2 bases from V and 7 bases from J, with 15 bases between.